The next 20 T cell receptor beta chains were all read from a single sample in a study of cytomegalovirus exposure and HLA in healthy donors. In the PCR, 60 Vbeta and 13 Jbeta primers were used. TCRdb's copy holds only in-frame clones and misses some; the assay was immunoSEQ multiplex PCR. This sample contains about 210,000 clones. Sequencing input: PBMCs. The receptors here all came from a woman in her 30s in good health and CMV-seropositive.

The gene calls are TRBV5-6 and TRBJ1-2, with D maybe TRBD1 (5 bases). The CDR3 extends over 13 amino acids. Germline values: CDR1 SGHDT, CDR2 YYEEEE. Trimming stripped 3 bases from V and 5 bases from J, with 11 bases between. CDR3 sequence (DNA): TGTGCCAGCAGCTCCCAGGGTTATTATGGCTACACCTTC. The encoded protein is CASSSQGYYGYTF.

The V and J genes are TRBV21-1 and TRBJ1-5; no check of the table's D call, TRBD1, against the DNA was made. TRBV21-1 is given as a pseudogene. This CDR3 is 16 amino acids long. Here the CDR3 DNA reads TGTGCCAGCAGCAAACCACAGGGTCGTCACAATCAGCCCCAGCATTTT. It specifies CASSKPQGRHNQPQHF.

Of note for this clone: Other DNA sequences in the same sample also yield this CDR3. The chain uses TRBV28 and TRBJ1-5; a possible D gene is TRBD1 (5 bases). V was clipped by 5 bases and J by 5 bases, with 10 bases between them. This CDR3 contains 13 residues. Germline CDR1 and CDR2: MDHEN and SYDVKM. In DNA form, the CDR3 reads TGTGCCAGCAGTCTTGACAGCTATCAGCCCCAGCATTTT. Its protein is CASSLDSYQPQHF. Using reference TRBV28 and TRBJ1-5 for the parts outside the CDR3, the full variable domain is DVKVTQSSRYLVKRTGEKVFLECVQDMDHENMFWYRQDPGLGLRLIYFSYDVKMKEKGDIPEGYSVSREKKERFSLILESASTNQTSMYLCASSLDSYQPQHFGDGTRLSIL.

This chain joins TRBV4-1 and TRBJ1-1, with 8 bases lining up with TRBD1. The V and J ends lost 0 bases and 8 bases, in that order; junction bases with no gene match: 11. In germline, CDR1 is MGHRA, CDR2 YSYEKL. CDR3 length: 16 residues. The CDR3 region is CASSQDQYRGIPEAFF. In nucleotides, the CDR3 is TGCGCCAGCAGCCAAGATCAGTACAGGGGGATACCCGAAGCTTTCTTT.

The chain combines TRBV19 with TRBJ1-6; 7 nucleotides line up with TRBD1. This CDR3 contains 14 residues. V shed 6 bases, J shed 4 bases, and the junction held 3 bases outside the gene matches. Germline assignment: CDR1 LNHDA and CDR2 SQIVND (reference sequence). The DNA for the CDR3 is TGTGCCAGTAGAACGGGACAGTATAATTCACCCCTCCACTTT. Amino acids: CASRTGQYNSPLHF.

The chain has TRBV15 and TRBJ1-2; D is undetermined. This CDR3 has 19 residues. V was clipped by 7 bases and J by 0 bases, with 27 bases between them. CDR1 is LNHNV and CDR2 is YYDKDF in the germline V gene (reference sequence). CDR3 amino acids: CATTGLKGGAGLSNYGYTF. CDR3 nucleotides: TGTGCCACCACCGGACTTAAGGGCGGTGCTGGACTTTCTAACTATGGCTACACCTTC.

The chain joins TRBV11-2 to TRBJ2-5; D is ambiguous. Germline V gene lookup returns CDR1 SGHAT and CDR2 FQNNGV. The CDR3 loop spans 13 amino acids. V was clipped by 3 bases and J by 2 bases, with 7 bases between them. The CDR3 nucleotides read TGTGCCAGCAGCTTCGGGTGGCAAGAGACCCAGTACTTC. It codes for CASSFGWQETQYF.

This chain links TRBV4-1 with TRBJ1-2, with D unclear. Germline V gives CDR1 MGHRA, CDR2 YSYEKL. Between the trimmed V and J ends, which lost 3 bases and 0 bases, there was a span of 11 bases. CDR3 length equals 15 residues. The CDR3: CASSHEEGSNYGYTF. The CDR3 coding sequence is TGCGCCAGCAGCCATGAGGAAGGTTCTAACTATGGCTACACCTTC.

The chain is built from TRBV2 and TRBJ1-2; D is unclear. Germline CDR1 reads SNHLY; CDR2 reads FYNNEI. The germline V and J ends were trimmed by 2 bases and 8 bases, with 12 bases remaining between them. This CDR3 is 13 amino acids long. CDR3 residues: CASSESGFDGYTF. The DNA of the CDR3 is TGTGCCAGCAGTGAATCCGGGTTCGACGGCTACACCTTC. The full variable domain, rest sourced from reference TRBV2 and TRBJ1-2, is EPEVTQTPSHQVTQMGQEVILRCVPISNHLYFYWYRQILGQKVEFLVSFYNNEISEKSEIFDDQFSVERPDGSNFTLKIRSTKLEDSAMYFCASSESGFDGYTFGSGTRLTVV.

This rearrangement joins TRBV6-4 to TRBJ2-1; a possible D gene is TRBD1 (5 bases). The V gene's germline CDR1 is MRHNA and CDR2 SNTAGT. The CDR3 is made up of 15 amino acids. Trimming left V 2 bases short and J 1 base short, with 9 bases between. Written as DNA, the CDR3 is TGTGCCAGCAGTGACCACAGGAGTTCCTACAATGAGCAGTTCTTC. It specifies CASSDHRSSYNEQFF.

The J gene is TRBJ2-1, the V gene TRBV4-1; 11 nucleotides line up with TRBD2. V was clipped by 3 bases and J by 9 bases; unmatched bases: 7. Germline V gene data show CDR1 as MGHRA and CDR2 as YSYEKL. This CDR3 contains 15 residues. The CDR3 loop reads CASSQRGSGRVEQFF. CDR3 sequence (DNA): TGCGCCAGCAGCCAGCGGGGTAGCGGGAGGGTTGAGCAGTTCTTC.

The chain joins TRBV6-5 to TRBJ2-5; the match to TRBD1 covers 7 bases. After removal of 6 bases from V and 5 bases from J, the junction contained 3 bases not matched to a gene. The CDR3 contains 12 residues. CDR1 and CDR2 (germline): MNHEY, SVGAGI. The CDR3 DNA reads TGTGCCAGCAGCGAGGGGGCCGAGACCCAGTACTTC. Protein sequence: CASSEGAETQYF.

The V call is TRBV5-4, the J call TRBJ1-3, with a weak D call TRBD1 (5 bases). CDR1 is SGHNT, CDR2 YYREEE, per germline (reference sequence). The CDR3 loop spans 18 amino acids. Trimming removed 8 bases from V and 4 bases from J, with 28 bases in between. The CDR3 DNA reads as TGTGCCAGGGGGGAGGATACAGGTGGACATTCAACCGGAAACACCATATATTTT. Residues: CARGEDTGGHSTGNTIYF.

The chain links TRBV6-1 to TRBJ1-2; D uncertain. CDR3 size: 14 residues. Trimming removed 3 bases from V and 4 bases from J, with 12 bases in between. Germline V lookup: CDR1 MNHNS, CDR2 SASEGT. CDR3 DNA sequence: TGTGCCAGCAGTGATATTTTTGGCAGCTATGGCTACACCTTC. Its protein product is CASSDIFGSYGYTF.

The CDR3 loop reads CSVGDTLNQPQHF. The DNA for the CDR3 is TGCAGCGTTGGGGACACTCTCAATCAGCCCCAGCATTTT. The chain is built from TRBV29-1 and TRBJ1-5, with a tentative D call TRBD1 (6 bases). The CDR3 spans 13 residues. CDR1 SQVTM and CDR2 ANQGSEA come from the germline V gene. Trimming took 4 bases from V and 3 from J, leaving 10 bases between them.

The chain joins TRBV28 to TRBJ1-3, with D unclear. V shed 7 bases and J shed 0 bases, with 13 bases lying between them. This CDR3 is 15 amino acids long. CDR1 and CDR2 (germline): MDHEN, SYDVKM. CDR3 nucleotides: TGTGCCAGCACCGGCGGAGGGCACTCTGGAAACACCATATATTTT. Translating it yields CASTGGGHSGNTIYF.

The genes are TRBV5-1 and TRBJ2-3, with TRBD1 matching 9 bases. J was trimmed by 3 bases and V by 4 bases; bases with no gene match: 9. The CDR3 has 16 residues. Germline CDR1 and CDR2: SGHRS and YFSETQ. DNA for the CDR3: TGCGCCAGCAGCACTCGGGACAGGGACGGAACAGATACGCAGTATTTT. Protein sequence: CASSTRDRDGTDTQYF. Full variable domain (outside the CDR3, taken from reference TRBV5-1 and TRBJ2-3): KAGVTQTPRYLIKTRGQQVTLSCSPISGHRSVSWYQQTPGQGLQFLFEYFSETQRNKGNFPGRFSGRQFSNSRSEMNVSTLELGDSALYLCASSTRDRDGTDTQYFGPGTRLTVL.

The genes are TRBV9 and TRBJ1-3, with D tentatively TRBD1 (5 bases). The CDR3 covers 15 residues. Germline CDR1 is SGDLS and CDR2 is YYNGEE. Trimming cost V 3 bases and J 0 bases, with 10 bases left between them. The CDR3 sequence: CASSARGNSGNTIYF. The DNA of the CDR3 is TGTGCCAGCAGCGCCCGGGGGAACTCTGGAAACACCATATATTTT. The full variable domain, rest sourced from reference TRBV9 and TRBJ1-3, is DSGVTQTPKHLITATGQRVTLRCSPRSGDLSVYWYQQSLDQGLQFLIQYYNGEERAKGNILERFSAQQFPDLHSELNLSSLELGDSALYFCASSARGNSGNTIYFGEGSWLTVV.

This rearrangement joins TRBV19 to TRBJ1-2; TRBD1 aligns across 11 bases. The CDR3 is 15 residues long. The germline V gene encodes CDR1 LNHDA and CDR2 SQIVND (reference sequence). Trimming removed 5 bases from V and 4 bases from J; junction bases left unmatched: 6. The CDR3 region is CASSHWDRGFYGYTF. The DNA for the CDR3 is TGTGCCAGTAGTCACTGGGACAGGGGGTTCTATGGCTACACCTTC.

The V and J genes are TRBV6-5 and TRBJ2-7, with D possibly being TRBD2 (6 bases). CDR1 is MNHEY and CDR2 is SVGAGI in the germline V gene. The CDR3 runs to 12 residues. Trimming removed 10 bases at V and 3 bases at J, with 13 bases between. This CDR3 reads CATADGSYEQYF. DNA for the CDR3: TGTGCCACCGCTGACGGGAGCTACGAGCAGTACTTC.